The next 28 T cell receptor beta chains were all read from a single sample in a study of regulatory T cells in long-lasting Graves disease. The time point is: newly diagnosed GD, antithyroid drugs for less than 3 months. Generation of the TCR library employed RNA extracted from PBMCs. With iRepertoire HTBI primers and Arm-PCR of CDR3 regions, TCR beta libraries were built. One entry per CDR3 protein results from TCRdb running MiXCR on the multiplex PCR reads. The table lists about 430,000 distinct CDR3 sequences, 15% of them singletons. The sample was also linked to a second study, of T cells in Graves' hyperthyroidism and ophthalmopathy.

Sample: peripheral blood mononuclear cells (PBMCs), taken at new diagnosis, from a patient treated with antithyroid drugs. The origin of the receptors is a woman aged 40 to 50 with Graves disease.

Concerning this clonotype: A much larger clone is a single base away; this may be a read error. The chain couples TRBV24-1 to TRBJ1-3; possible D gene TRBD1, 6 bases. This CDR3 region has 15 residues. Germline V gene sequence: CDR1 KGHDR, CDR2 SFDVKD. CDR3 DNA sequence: TGTGCCATCAGTGACCGGACAGACTCTGGAAACACCATATATTTT. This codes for CAISDRTDSGNTIYF.

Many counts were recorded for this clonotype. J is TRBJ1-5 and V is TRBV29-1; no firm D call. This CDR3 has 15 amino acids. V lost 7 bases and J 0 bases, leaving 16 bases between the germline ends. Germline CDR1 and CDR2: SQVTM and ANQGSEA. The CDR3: CSASDGPLSNQPQHF. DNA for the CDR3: TGCAGCGCCTCGGACGGACCTCTTAGCAATCAGCCCCAGCATTTT.

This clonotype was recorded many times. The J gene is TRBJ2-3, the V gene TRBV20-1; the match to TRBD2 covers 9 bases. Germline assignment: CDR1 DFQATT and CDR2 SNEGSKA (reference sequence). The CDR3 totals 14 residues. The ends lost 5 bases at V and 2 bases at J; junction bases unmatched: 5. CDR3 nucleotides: TGCAGTGCTGGGGCGGGAGGGCCCACAGATACGCAGTATTTT. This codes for CSAGAGGPTDTQYF.

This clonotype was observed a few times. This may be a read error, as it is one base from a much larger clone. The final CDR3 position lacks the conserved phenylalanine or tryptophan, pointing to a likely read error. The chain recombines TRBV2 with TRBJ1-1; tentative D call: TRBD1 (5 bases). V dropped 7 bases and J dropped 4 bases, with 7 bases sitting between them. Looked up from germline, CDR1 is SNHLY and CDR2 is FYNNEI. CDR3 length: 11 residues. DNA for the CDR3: TGTGCCAGCACCGGGGGCACTGAAGCTTTCTCT. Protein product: CASTGGTEAFS.

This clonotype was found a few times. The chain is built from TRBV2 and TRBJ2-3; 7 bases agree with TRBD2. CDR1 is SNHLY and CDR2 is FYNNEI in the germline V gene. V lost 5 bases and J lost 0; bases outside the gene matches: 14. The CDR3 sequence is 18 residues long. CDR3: CASSPPSGEGWSTDTQYF. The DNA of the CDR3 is TGTGCCAGCAGTCCCCCTAGCGGAGAGGGGTGGAGCACAGATACGCAGTATTTT.

CDR3 in DNA: TGTGCCAGCAGCTTATATGGGGTTTCGAACACTGAAGCTTTCTTT. Translation gives CASSLYGVSNTEAFF. The chain carries TRBV7-9 and TRBJ1-1, with D hard to call. This CDR3 has 15 amino acids. Between the trimmed V and J ends, which lost 2 bases and 1 base, there was a span of 11 bases. The germline gives CDR1 SEHNR, CDR2 FQNEAQ (reference sequence). Full variable domain (remainder filled in from reference TRBV7-9 and TRBJ1-1): DTGVSQNPRHKITKRGQNVTFRCDPISEHNRLYWYRQTLGQGPEFLTYFQNEAQLEKSRLLSDRFSAERPKGSFSTLEIQRTEQGDSAMYLCASSLYGVSNTEAFFGQGTRLTVV.

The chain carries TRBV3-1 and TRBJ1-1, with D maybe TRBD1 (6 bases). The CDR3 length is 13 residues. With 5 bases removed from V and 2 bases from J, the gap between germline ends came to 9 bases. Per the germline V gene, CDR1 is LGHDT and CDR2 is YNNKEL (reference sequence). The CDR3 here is CASSYRVNTEAFF. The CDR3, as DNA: TGTGCCAGCAGCTACAGGGTCAACACTGAAGCTTTCTTT.

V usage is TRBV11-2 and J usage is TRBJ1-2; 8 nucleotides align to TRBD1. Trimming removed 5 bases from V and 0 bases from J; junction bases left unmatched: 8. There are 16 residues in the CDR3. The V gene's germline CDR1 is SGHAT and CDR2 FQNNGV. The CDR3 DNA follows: TGTGCCAGCAGCAAAGGACAGGGCCTTACTAACTATGGCTACACCTTC. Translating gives CASSKGQGLTNYGYTF.

CDR3 region: CSAEGAGVIGNEQFF. In DNA form, the CDR3 reads TGCAGTGCTGAGGGAGCGGGAGTGATAGGGAATGAGCAGTTCTTC. The chain joins TRBV20-1 to TRBJ2-1; 8 bases map to TRBD2. V dropped 5 bases and J dropped 7; count of bases not matched to a gene: 13. The germline V gene has CDR1 DFQATT and CDR2 SNEGSKA (reference sequence). This CDR3 is built from 15 residues.

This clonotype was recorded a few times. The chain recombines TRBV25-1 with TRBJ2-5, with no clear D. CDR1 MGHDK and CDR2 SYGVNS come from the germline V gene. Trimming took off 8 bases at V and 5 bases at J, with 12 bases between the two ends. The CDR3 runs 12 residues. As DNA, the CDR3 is TGTGCCAGCGGATATGAAGCGGAGACCCAGTACTTC. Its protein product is CASGYEAETQYF. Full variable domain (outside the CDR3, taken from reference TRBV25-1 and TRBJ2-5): EADIYQTPRYLVIGTGKKITLECSQTMGHDKMYWYQQDPGMELHLIHYSYGVNSTEKGDLSSESTVSRIRTEHFPLTLESARPSHTSQYLCASGYEAETQYFGPGTRLLVL.

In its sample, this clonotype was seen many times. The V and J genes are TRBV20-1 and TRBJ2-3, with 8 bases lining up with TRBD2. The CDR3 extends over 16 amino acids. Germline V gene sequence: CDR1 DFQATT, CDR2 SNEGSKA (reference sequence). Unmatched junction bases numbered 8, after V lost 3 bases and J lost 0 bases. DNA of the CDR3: TGCAGTGCTAGGACCGGACTAGCCCTTAGCACAGATACGCAGTATTTT. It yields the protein CSARTGLALSTDTQYF.

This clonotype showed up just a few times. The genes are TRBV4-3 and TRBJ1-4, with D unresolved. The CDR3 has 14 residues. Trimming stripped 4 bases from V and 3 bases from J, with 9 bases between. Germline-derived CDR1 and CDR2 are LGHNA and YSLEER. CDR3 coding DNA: TGCGCCAGCAGCCGTGTGGTAGCTAATGAAAAACTGTTTTTT. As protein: CASSRVVANEKLFF.

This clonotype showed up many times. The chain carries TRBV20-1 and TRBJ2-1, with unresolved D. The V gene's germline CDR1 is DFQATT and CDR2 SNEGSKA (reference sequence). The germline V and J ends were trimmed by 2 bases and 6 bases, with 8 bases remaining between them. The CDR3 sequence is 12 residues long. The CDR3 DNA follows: TGCAGTGCTAGAAGGCCGCCCAATGAGCAGTTCTTC. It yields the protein CSARRPPNEQFF.

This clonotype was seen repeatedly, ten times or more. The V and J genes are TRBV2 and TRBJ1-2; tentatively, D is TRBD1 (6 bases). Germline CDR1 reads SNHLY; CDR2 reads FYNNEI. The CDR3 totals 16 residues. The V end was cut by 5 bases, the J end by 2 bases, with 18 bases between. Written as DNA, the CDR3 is TGTGCCAGCAGTATGGTAGAGGGGACACACAACTATGGCTACACCTTC. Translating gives CASSMVEGTHNYGYTF.

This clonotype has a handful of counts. The CDR3 region has the DNA TGTGCCATCAGTGAGTGGGGTACCGGGGCCAACGTCCTGACTTTC. Amino acids: CAISEWGTGANVLTF. The chain employs TRBV10-3 and TRBJ2-6; D remains unclear. V lost 1 base and J lost 4, with 8 bases in between. Germline loops: CDR1 ENHRY, CDR2 SYGVKD. The CDR3 is 15 residues long.

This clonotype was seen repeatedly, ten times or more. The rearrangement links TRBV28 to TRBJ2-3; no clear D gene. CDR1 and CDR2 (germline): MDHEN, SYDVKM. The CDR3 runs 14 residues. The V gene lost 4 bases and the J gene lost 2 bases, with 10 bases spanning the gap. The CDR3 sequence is CASSWSGVTDTQYF. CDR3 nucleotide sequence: TGTGCCAGCAGTTGGAGTGGGGTCACAGATACGCAGTATTTT.

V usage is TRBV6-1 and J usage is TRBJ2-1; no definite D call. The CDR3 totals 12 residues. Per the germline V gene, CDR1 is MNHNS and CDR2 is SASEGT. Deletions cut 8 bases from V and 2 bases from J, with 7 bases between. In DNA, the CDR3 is TGTGCCAGCTTTCAGACCTACAATGAGCAGTTCTTC. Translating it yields CASFQTYNEQFF.

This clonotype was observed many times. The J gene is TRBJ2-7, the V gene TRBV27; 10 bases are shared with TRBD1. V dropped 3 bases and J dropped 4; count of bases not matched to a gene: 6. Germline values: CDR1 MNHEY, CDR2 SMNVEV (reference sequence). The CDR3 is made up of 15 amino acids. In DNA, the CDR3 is TGTGCCAGCAGTTTCCGTGACAGGGGGCAATACGAGCAGTACTTC. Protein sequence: CASSFRDRGQYEQYF.

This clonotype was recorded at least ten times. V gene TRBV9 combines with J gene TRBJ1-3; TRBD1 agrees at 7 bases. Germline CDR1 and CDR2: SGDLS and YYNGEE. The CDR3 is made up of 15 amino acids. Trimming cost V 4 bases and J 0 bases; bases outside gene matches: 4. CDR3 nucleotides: TGTGCCAGCAGCCAGGGGGGAAACTCTGGAAACACCATATATTTT. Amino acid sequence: CASSQGGNSGNTIYF.

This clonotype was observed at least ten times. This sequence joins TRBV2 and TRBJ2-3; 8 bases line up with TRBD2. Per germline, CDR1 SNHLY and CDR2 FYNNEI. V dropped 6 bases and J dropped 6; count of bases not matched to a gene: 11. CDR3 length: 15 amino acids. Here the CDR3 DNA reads TGTGCCAGCAGATTAGCGGGACCTTCTGTCGATACGCAGTATTTT. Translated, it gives CASRLAGPSVDTQYF.

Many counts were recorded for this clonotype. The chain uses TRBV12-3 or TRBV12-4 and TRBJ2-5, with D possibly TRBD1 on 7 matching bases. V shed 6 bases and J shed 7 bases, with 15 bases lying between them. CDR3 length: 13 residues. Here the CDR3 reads CASSPGGGGTQYF. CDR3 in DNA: TGTGCCAGCAGCCCAGGGGGAGGAGGGACCCAGTACTTC.

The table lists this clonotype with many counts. In DNA form, the CDR3 reads TGCGCCAGCAGCTTGGTACAGATGAGAGACACTGAAGCTTTCTTT. It yields the protein CASSLVQMRDTEAFF. V usage is TRBV5-1 and J usage is TRBJ1-1; D is undetermined. The V end was cut by 0 bases, the J end by 3 bases, with 12 bases between. This CDR3 comprises 15 residues. Germline V lookup: CDR1 SGHRS, CDR2 YFSETQ.

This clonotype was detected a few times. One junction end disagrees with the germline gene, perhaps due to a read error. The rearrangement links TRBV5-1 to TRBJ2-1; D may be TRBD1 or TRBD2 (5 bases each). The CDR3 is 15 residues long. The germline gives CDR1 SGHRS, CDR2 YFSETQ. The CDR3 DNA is TGCGCCAGCAGCTTGCAAGGGGCAGACTACAATGAGCGGTTCTTC. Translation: CASSLQGADYNERFF. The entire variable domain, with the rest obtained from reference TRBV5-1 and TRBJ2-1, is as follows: KAGVTQTPRYLIKTRGQQVTLSCSPISGHRSVSWYQQTPGQGLQFLFEYFSETQRNKGNFPGRFSGRQFSNSRSEMNVSTLELGDSALYLCASSLQGADYNERFFGPGTRLTVL.

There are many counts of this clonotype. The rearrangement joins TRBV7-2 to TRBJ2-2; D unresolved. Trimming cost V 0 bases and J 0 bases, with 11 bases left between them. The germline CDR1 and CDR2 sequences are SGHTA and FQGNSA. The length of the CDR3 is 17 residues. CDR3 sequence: CASSLAATDPNTGELFF. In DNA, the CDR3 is TGTGCCAGCAGCTTAGCCGCTACGGATCCGAACACCGGGGAGCTGTTTTTT. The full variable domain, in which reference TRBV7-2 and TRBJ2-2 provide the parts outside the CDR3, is GAGVSQSPSNKVTEKGKDVELRCDPISGHTALYWYRQSLGQGLEFLIYFQGNSAPDKSGLPSDRFSAERTGGSVSTLTIQRTQQEDSAVYLCASSLAATDPNTGELFFGEGSRLTVL.

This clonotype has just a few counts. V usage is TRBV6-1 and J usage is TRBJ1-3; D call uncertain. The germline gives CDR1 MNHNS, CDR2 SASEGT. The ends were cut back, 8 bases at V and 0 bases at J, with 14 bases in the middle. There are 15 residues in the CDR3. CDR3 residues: CASGAQRNSGNTIYF. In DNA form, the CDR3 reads TGTGCCAGCGGCGCACAGCGGAACTCTGGAAACACCATATATTTT.

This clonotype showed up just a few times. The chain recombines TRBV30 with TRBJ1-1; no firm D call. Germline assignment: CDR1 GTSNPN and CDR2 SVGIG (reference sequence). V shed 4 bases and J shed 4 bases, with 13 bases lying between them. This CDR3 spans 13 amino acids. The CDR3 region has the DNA TGTGCCTGGAAAAGGCACGCCGTCACTGAAGCTTTCTTT. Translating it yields CAWKRHAVTEAFF.

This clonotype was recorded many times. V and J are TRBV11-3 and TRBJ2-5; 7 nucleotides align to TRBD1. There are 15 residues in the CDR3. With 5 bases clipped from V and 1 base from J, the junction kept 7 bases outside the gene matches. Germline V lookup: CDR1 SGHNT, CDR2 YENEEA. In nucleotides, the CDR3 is TGTGCCAGCAGCAGAGGGACAGACATCCAAGAGACCCAGTACTTC. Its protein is CASSRGTDIQETQYF.

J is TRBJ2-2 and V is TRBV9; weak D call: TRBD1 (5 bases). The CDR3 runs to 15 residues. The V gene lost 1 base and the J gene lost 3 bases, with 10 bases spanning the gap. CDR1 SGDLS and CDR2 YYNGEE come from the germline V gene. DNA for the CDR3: TGTGCCAGCAGCGTACAGGGTAGTTACACCGGGGAGCTGTTTTTT. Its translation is CASSVQGSYTGELFF.